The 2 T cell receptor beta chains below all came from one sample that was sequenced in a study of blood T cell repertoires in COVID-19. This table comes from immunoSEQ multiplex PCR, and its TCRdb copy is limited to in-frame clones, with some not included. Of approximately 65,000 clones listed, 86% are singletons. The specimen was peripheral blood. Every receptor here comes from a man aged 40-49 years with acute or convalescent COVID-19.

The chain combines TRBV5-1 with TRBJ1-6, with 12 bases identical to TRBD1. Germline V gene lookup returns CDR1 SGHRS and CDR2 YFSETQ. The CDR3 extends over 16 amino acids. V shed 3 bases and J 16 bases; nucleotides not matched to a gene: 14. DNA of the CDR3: TGCGCCAGCAGCTCCGACCCCTCCGGGACAGGGGGCGTTCTCCACTTT. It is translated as CASSSDPSGTGGVLHF.

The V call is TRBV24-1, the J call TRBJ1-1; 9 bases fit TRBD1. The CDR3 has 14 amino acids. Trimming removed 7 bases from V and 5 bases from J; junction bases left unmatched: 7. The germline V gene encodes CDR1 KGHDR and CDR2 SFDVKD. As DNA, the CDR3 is TGTGCCACCAGGAGGACAGGGGAGGGAACTGAAGCTTTCTTT. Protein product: CATRRTGEGTEAFF.